This T cell receptor (beta chain) derives from a study of OX40 agonist ivuxolimab in advanced cancers. TCRdb keeps only in-frame clones here, not all; method: immunoSEQ multiplex PCR. The table shows roughly 67,000 clones, with around nine tenths occurring only once. Germline CDR1 reads MNHEY; CDR2 reads SMNVEV (reference sequence). Deletions cut 2 bases from V and 6 bases from J, with 7 bases between. The CDR3 has 13 residues. The chain couples TRBV27 to TRBJ1-4; D not certain. The material sequenced was CD4+ or CD8+ T cells sorted from blood, taken in a trial of the OX40 agonist ivuxolimab. The sequence was collected from an adult with an advanced solid tumor such as melanoma, head and neck, liver or kidney cancer. Here the CDR3 reads CASSLAGDEKLFF. The CDR3 DNA reads as TGTGCCAGCAGTTTAGCCGGGGATGAAAAACTGTTTTTT.